The rows below give T cell receptor beta chains drawn from one sample of a study of neoadjuvant anti-PD-1 for oral cavity cancer. Assay: immunoSEQ multiplex PCR; the TCRdb copy retains only in-frame clones and omits some. This table has 73,000 or so clones, roughly 85% appearing once. The specimen comprised PBMCs, sampled after nivolumab (anti-PD-1) treatment. Every receptor here comes from a person aged 35-79 years with oral cavity squamous cell carcinoma. Each CDR3 is given with its conserved first and last residue. The D gene is left open where the match is weak. Only some rows state a clone size, as once, few, many or a class for expanded clones.

size | D | J | V | DNA | CDR3
. | . | TRBJ2-7 | TRBV4-1 | TGCGCCAGCAGCGCCCGGGACTTCTACGAGCAGTACTTC | CASSARDFYEQYF
. | . | TRBJ1-1 | TRBV5-6 | TGTGCCAGCAGCCTAGGCCCCAACACTGAAGCTTTCTTT | CASSLGPNTEAFF
few | . | TRBJ2-7 | TRBV5-5 | TGTGCCAGCAGCTGGGCCCTCGGCGGGAACTACGAGCAGTACTTC | CASSWALGGNYEQYF
. | . | TRBJ1-2 | TRBV7-8 | TGTGCCAGCAGCTCTGGGAACTATGGCTACACCTTC | CASSSGNYGYTF
. | . | TRBJ2-7 | TRBV6-1 | TGTGCCAGCCATTCCGGGACAACAAGCTCCTACGAGCAGTACTTC | CASHSGTTSSYEQYF
. | TRBD2 | TRBJ2-7 | TRBV6-5 | TGTGCCAGCAGGGATACTAGCGGGAGTAGCGAGCAGTACTTC | CASRDTSGSSEQYF
. | TRBD1 | TRBJ1-4 | TRBV15 | TGTGCCACCAGCACCCTAGGACAGGGTGCAACTAATGAAAAACTGTTTTTT | CATSTLGQGATNEKLFF
. | . | TRBJ2-5 | TRBV15 | TGTGCCACCAGCAGAGAAGCTTCCCAAGAGACCCAGTACTTC | CATSREASQETQYF
. | TRBD1 | TRBJ2-7 | TRBV10-1 | TGCGCCGGCCGGAACAGGGGCCCTCTTTCCTACGAGCAGTACTTC | CAGRNRGPLSYEQYF
. | . | TRBJ1-1 | TRBV5-4 | TGTGCCAGCAGCTTGGCTACGGTGAACACTGAAGCTTTCTTT | CASSLATVNTEAFF
. | . | TRBJ1-2 | TRBV15 | TGTGCCACCAGCAGAGATGCCGGATTGGGCTACACCTTC | CATSRDAGLGYTF
few | . | TRBJ2-3 | TRBV5-1 | TGCGCCAGCAGCTGGACAGTTAACACAGATACGCAGTATTTT | CASSWTVNTDTQYF
. | TRBD2 | TRBJ2-2 | TRBV5-1 | TGCGCCAGCAGCTCAGGGACTAGCGGGAACACCGGGGAGCTGTTTTTT | CASSSGTSGNTGELFF
. | . | TRBJ2-5 | TRBV9 | TGTGCCAGCAGCGCCCCCGGTCTGGGGAGTGAGACCCAGTACTTC | CASSAPGLGSETQYF
few | . | TRBJ2-7 | TRBV6-5 | TGTGCCAGCAGTTCCTACAGTGGCGAGCAGTACTTC | CASSSYSGEQYF
. | TRBD1 | TRBJ1-1 | TRBV28 | TGTGCCAGCAGTTTACACAGACAGGGAACTGAAGCTTTCTTT | CASSLHRQGTEAFF
. | . | TRBJ1-2 | TRBV18 | TGTGCCAGCTCACCACCGGATCCAAACTATGGCTACACCTTC | CASSPPDPNYGYTF
few | . | TRBJ2-5 | TRBV5-1 | TGCGCCAGCAGCTTGGGGGCAGGGCCTCCCTACCAAGAGACCCAGTACTTC | CASSLGAGPPYQETQYF
. | . | TRBJ2-5 | TRBV20-1 | TGCAGTGCCGGTCCTGGGGCCCAGTACTTC | CSAGPGAQYF
. | TRBD2 | TRBJ2-7 | TRBV6-5 | TGTGCCAGCAGTTCACTAGCGGGAGTCTACGAGCAGTACTTC | CASSSLAGVYEQYF
. | . | TRBJ1-2 | TRBV27 | TGTGCCAGCAGTTTATCGGTTCAGGGAAACTATGGCTACACCTTC | CASSLSVQGNYGYTF
few | . | TRBJ2-5 | TRBV29-1 | TGCAGCGTTTCCGTGGCCCCGCGGGAGACCCAGTACTTC | CSVSVAPRETQYF
. | . | TRBJ2-1 | TRBV6-8 | TGTGCCAGCAGGGTGGCGGGAACCTACAATGAGCAGTTCTTC | CASRVAGTYNEQFF
. | . | TRBJ2-1 | TRBV4-2 | TGTGCCAGCAGCCAAGATGGCTCCAGCTCCTACAATGAGCAGTTCTTC | CASSQDGSSSYNEQFF
. | . | TRBJ1-1 | TRBV6-1 | TGTGCCAGCAGTGGGCAGATGAACACTGAAGCTTTCTTT | CASSGQMNTEAFF
. | TRBD2 | TRBJ2-7 | TRBV5-1 | TGCGCCAGCAGCTCCTGGACTAGCGGGAGTTACGAGCAGTACTTC | CASSSWTSGSYEQYF
. | . | TRBJ2-1 | TRBV29-1 | TGCAGCGTTGAGGGGGATACGGATGAGCAGTTCTTC | CSVEGDTDEQFF
. | . | TRBJ1-1 | TRBV28 | TGTGCCAGCAGCTGGGGAGGCTCGGCGAACACTGAAGCTTTCTTT | CASSWGGSANTEAFF
. | . | TRBJ2-1 | TRBV7-2 | TGTGCCAGCAGCTTGCCCCAATACAATGAGCAGTTCTTC | CASSLPQYNEQFF
. | . | TRBJ2-1 | TRBV7-8 | TGTGCCAGCAGCTTACGGGACATTCCGAATGAGCAGTTCTTC | CASSLRDIPNEQFF
. | . | TRBJ2-5 | TRBV27 | TGTGCCAGCAGTTTATCGATTGACGGACAAGAGACCCAGTACTTC | CASSLSIDGQETQYF